This record looks at one T cell receptor beta chain sequence and its context. The antigen is unknown. Between the trimmed V and J ends, which lost 0 bases and 4 bases, there was a span of 13 bases. This CDR3 spans 16 amino acids. Germline assignment: CDR1 SGHTA and CDR2 FQGNSA. The sample is drawn from a study of T cells in localized non-small cell lung cancer. TCRdb's table, derived via immunoSEQ multiplex PCR, lists solely in-frame clones and lacks some. The table has approximately 31,000 clones, around four fifths seen once. Study-wide results and caveats: Prolonged overall survival went with higher T cell density in the blood.

The clonotype was recovered from a male donor older than 55 with stage II squamous cell lung carcinoma. The sequencing used peripheral blood, collected before any cancer treatment. V is TRBV7-2 and J is TRBJ2-1; maybe TRBD2 (5 bases). The CDR3 spells CASSLATGMGYNEQFF. DNA of the CDR3: TGTGCCAGCAGCTTAGCTACGGGAATGGGGTACAATGAGCAGTTCTTC.